The next 22 T cell receptor beta chains were all read from a single sample in a study of cytomegalovirus exposure and HLA in healthy donors. Vbeta (60) and Jbeta (13) primers were used in the PCR. Libraries were prepared by immunoSEQ multiplex PCR; TCRdb keeps only in-frame clonotypes and omits some of them. The data show about 62,000 clones, about four fifths seen once. The sample was PBMCs. These receptors were obtained from a woman in her twenties or thirties in good health and CMV-seronegative.

In DNA form, the CDR3 reads TGTGCCACCAGCAGAGATCCGGGGGAGATGGGTCAGCCCCAGCATTTT. Translated, it gives CATSRDPGEMGQPQHF. V gene TRBV15 combines with J gene TRBJ1-5, with D maybe TRBD1 (5 bases). With 0 bases removed from V and 6 bases from J, the gap between germline ends came to 15 bases. The CDR3 is made up of 16 amino acids. CDR1 and CDR2 (germline): LNHNV, YYDKDF (reference sequence).

The chain combines TRBV18 with TRBJ2-5; 9 bases fit TRBD2. V trimming: 3 bases; J trimming: 2 bases; junction bases outside the gene matches: 4. This CDR3 has 15 residues. Germline V lookup: CDR1 KGHSH, CDR2 LQKENI. CDR3 nucleotide sequence: TGTGCCAGCTCACCGACTAGCGGTTATCAAGAGACCCAGTACTTC. Residues: CASSPTSGYQETQYF.

The rearrangement uses TRBV7-2 and TRBJ1-2, with D possibly matching TRBD1 (6 bases). The CDR3 runs to 15 residues. The V gene lost 5 bases and the J gene lost 2 bases, with 15 bases spanning the gap. Germline CDR1 SGHTA, CDR2 FQGNSA. The CDR3, as DNA: TGTGCCAGCAGCCCACAGGGTGAGATGAACTATGGCTACACCTTC. This gives the protein CASSPQGEMNYGYTF.

This chain connects TRBV19 to TRBJ2-1, with 8 bases lining up with TRBD2. The CDR3 runs to 14 residues. Trimming cost V 5 bases and J 7 bases; bases outside gene matches: 7. The V gene's germline CDR1 is LNHDA and CDR2 SQIVND (reference sequence). The CDR3 nucleotides read TGTGCCAGTAGTCTAATGACTAGCGATAATGAGCAGTTCTTC. Its translation is CASSLMTSDNEQFF.

Of note for this clone: The sample contains more than one DNA sequence encoding this CDR3. The chain uses TRBV18 and TRBJ1-1; D remains unclear. The V gene lost 1 base and the J gene lost 0 bases, with 15 bases spanning the gap. CDR1 is KGHSH, CDR2 LQKENI, per germline. The CDR3 is made up of 17 amino acids. The CDR3 region has the DNA TGTGCCAGCTCACCACGGAGTCCCGGTGCTATGAACACTGAAGCTTTCTTT. Translating it yields CASSPRSPGAMNTEAFF.

The gene calls are TRBV12-5 and TRBJ1-3; D possibly corresponds to TRBD1 (6 bases). Trimming pared 0 bases from V and 2 bases from J, leaving 14 bases between. The CDR3 consists of 17 residues. Germline V gene sequence: CDR1 LGHNT, CDR2 FRNRAP. The CDR3 sequence: CASGLVGGGPTGNTIYF. The CDR3 DNA reads as TGTGCTAGTGGTTTGGTAGGGGGAGGGCCTACTGGAAACACCATATATTTT.

The gene calls are TRBV4-3 and TRBJ2-7; 7 bases are a match to TRBD1. This CDR3 comprises 14 residues. Germline trimming cut 8 bases from V and 6 bases from J; bases unmatched to any gene: 13. The germline CDR1 and CDR2 sequences are LGHNA and YSLEER. The CDR3 protein is CASQARNRGTEQYV. CDR3 in DNA: TGCGCCAGCCAGGCCCGGAACAGGGGAACCGAGCAGTACGTC.

The gene calls are TRBV4-1 and TRBJ1-2; D is uncertain. Trimming stripped 0 bases from V and 1 base from J, with 9 bases between. CDR1 MGHRA and CDR2 YSYEKL come from the germline V gene. The CDR3 is 15 residues long. The CDR3 coding sequence is TGCGCCAGCAGCCAAGAAATCCGGGGTAACTATGGCTACACCTTC. It codes for CASSQEIRGNYGYTF.

This chain links TRBV28 with TRBJ1-5; the D gene is possibly TRBD1 (6 bases). CDR1 is MDHEN and CDR2 is SYDVKM in the germline V gene. The CDR3 sequence is 15 residues long. V was pared by 3 bases and J by 7 bases, with 16 bases between. The CDR3 loop is CASSLGGARPQPQHF. The CDR3 coding sequence is TGTGCCAGCAGTTTGGGGGGGGCGCGACCGCAGCCCCAGCATTTT.

The V and J genes are TRBV25-1 and TRBJ2-5; possible D gene TRBD1, 5 bases. The CDR3 runs to 15 residues. Germline V lookup: CDR1 MGHDK, CDR2 SYGVNS. V was pared by 0 bases and J by 3 bases, with 11 bases between. The CDR3 loop reads CASSEYQGREETQYF. The DNA for the CDR3 is TGTGCCAGCAGTGAATACCAGGGTAGGGAAGAGACCCAGTACTTC.

Turning to this clone: An end of the junction differs from the germline gene, which may be a read error. The genes are TRBV7-9 and TRBJ1-1; D gene unclear. Germline V gene data show CDR1 as SEHNR and CDR2 as FQNEAQ (reference sequence). The CDR3 contains 12 residues. For the CDR3, the DNA is TGTTCCAGCAGCCCCAATGAGGTTGAAGCTTTCTTT. Encoded protein: CSSSPNEVEAFF.

This sequence joins TRBV28 and TRBJ1-1; TRBD1 matches at 10 bases. CDR1 is MDHEN and CDR2 is SYDVKM in the germline V gene. V was clipped by 7 bases and J by 0 bases; unmatched bases: 5. The CDR3 sequence is 15 residues long. CDR3 in DNA: TGTGCCAGCATTTGGACAGGGGGAGTGAACACTGAAGCTTTCTTT. Amino acids: CASIWTGGVNTEAFF.

The genes are TRBV5-1 and TRBJ2-2; 7 bases agree with TRBD2. Germline V lookup: CDR1 SGHRS, CDR2 YFSETQ. This CDR3 comprises 17 residues. V lost 0 bases to trimming and J lost 5 bases; unmatched junction nucleotides: 10. CDR3 nucleotides: TGCGCCAGCAGCTTGGCCACGGCGGGGGAGAATACCGGGGAGCTGTTTTTT. Amino acids: CASSLATAGENTGELFF.

A remark on this clone: This sample also contains other DNA sequences that code for the same CDR3. This chain joins TRBV5-1 and TRBJ1-5; 8 bases align to TRBD1. Germline V gene sequence: CDR1 SGHRS, CDR2 YFSETQ. J gave up 2 bases and V 3 bases, and 13 bases lay outside the gene matches. The CDR3 is 18 residues long. CDR3 sequence: CASSSEHYDRGRNQPQHF. The CDR3 nucleotides are TGCGCCAGCAGCTCTGAGCATTATGACAGGGGCCGCAATCAGCCCCAGCATTTT.

The chain uses TRBV2 and TRBJ1-1; TRBD1 might be the D (5 bases). The CDR3 extends over 16 amino acids. CDR1 and CDR2 (germline): SNHLY, FYNNEI. The V and J ends lost 4 bases and 6 bases respectively, with 21 bases between them. CDR3 residues: CASSGGVRQGRAEAFF. For the CDR3, the DNA is TGTGCCAGCAGTGGGGGGGTAAGGCAGGGTAGGGCTGAAGCTTTCTTT.

In this sample, this clone turned up a few times. This chain connects TRBV2 to TRBJ2-1, with a possible D match to TRBD1 (6 bases). Germline values: CDR1 SNHLY, CDR2 FYNNEI. This CDR3 has 15 amino acids. V was shortened by 6 bases and J by 0 bases, with 12 bases between the two germline ends. This CDR3 reads CASRVDRSSYNEQFF. The CDR3 DNA reads TGTGCCAGCAGGGTAGACAGGAGCTCCTACAATGAGCAGTTCTTC.

V is TRBV29-1 and J is TRBJ2-7; D is perhaps TRBD2 (6 bases). The CDR3 loop spans 12 amino acids. Germline CDR1 and CDR2: SQVTM and ANQGSEA. Trimming removed 4 bases at V and 5 bases at J, with 12 bases between. As DNA, the CDR3 is TGCAGCGTTGCCGGGGGAAGTAACGAGCAGTACGTC. This gives the protein CSVAGGSNEQYV.

As regards this clone: At one end the junction does not follow the germline gene, possibly because of a read error. The chain carries TRBV7-9 and TRBJ1-1; D is unclear. The CDR3 loop spans 12 amino acids. Germline values: CDR1 SEHNR, CDR2 FQNEAQ (reference sequence). CDR3 sequence (DNA): TGTTCCAGCAGCAACAAGAACACTGAAGCTTTCTTT. Amino acid sequence: CSSSNKNTEAFF.

Points on this clone: This specimen includes other DNA sequences encoding the same CDR3. The chain links TRBV5-8 to TRBJ2-1, with TRBD2 matching over 9 bases. The V gene end was trimmed by 8 bases and the J gene end by 1 base; junction bases not matched to a gene: 16. The germline CDR1 and CDR2 sequences are SGHTS and YDEGEE. This CDR3 is built from 18 residues. CDR3 loop: CASPAPGLASPSYNEQFF. CDR3 nucleotide sequence: TGTGCCAGTCCCGCCCCGGGACTAGCATCACCTTCCTACAATGAGCAGTTCTTC.

The rearrangement joins TRBV5-4 to TRBJ1-4; possible D gene TRBD1, 6 bases. Germline V gene data show CDR1 as SGHNT and CDR2 as YYREEE (reference sequence). The CDR3 is 12 amino acids. Between the trimmed V and J ends, which lost 5 bases and 7 bases, there was a span of 9 bases. The CDR3 DNA is TGTGCCAGCAGGAGGGGGTCTGAAAAACTGTTTTTT. Encoded protein: CASRRGSEKLFF.

The V gene is TRBV29-1, the J gene TRBJ2-5, with D maybe TRBD2 (5 bases). Matching the DNA end better, TRBJ2-7 makes the J call doubtful. The germline gives CDR1 SQVTM, CDR2 ANQGSEA. The CDR3 is made up of 12 amino acids. CDR3 nucleotides: TGCAGCGTTCTAGCTTCCTCCTACGAGCAGTACTTC. It yields the protein CSVLASSYEQYF.

The CDR3 is CASSVGPSHEQFF. CDR3 sequence (DNA): TGTGCCAGCAGCGTAGGTCCTAGTCATGAGCAGTTCTTC. V gene TRBV9 combines with J gene TRBJ2-1; D uncertain. CDR1 and CDR2 from the germline V gene are SGDLS and YYNGEE. The CDR3 runs 13 residues. V lost 0 bases to trimming and J lost 8 bases, with 9 bases between them. The full variable domain, its missing parts supplied by reference TRBV9 and TRBJ2-1, is DSGVTQTPKHLITATGQRVTLRCSPRSGDLSVYWYQQSLDQGLQFLIQYYNGEERAKGNILERFSAQQFPDLHSELNLSSLELGDSALYFCASSVGPSHEQFFGPGTRLTVL.